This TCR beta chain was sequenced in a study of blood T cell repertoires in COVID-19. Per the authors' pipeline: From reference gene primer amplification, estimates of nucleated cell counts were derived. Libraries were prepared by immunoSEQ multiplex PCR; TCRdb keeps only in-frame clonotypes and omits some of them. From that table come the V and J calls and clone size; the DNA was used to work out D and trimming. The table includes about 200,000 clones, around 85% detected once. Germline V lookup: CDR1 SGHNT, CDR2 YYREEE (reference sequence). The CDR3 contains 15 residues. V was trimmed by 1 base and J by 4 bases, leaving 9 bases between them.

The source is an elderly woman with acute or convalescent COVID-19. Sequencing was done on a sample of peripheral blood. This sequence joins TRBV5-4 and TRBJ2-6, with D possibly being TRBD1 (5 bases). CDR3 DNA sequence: TGTGCCAGCAGCTTGCAAGGGGTCGGGGCCAACGTCCTGACTTTC. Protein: CASSLQGVGANVLTF.